Listed below are T cell receptor beta chains from one sample, sequenced in a study of early T cells in non-severe SARS-CoV-2 infection. TCRdb reprocessed the 5' RACE reads via MiXCR and lists one record per CDR3 protein. The data show tens of thousands of distinct CDR3 sequences, with approximately 9% seen just once and about 5.3% held by the top ten. The sample was whole blood, taken at baseline. All receptors derive from an adult who was a healthcare worker with PCR-confirmed SARS-CoV-2 infection or an uninfected control (not recorded which). The CDR3 runs from the conserved cysteine through the conserved F or W. D genes are given only for firm matches. The size of a clone is reported for some rows only, either as once, few or many, or as a class for expanded clones.

D,V,J,size,length,CDR3,DNA
TRBD2,TRBV7-2,TRBJ2-3,few,15,CASSVSGASTDTQYF,TGTGCCAGCAGCGTAAGCGGGGCTAGCACAGATACGCAGTATTTT
.,TRBV20-1,TRBJ1-6,.,13,CSAMNTGNSPLHF,TGCAGTGCTATGAATACGGGGAATTCACCCCTCCACTTT
TRBD2,TRBV29-1,TRBJ2-3,many,17,CSVSATSGETGGDTQYF,TGCAGCGTCAGCGCGACTAGCGGGGAGACCGGAGGAGATACGCAGTATTTT
TRBD1,TRBV10-3,TRBJ2-7,few,14,CAIIPDRVRYEQYF,TGTGCCATCATCCCGGACAGGGTACGCTACGAGCAGTACTTC
.,TRBV6-6,TRBJ2-5,.,12,CASGPTIETQYF,TGTGCCAGCGGCCCCACGATTGAGACCCAGTACTTC
.,TRBV7-2,TRBJ2-1,.,14,CASSLSARDNEQFF,TGTGCCAGCAGCTTAAGTGCCCGAGACAATGAGCAGTTCTTC
TRBD1,TRBV4-1,TRBJ2-3,few,15,CASSQGDRGWDTQYF,TGCGCCAGCAGCCAAGGGGACAGGGGTTGGGATACGCAGTATTTT
TRBD1,TRBV5-1,TRBJ1-2,many,14,CASSMTGVTYGYTF,TGCGCCAGCAGCATGACAGGGGTTACCTATGGCTACACCTTC
.,TRBV20-1,TRBJ2-4,many,14,CSARLQGGGDIQYF,TGCAGTGCTAGACTTCAGGGAGGTGGAGACATTCAGTACTTC
.,TRBV5-4,TRBJ1-6,.,15,CASSEGVGYNSPLHF,TGTGCCAGCAGCGAAGGGGTAGGATATAATTCACCCCTCCACTTT
.,TRBV2,TRBJ1-6,few,14,CASSPRRADSPLHF,TGTGCCAGCAGTCCCCGCAGGGCCGATTCACCCCTCCACTTT
TRBD2,TRBV20-1,TRBJ2-1,many,17,CSARLAGGLSSYNEQFF,TGCAGTGCCAGGCTAGCGGGGGGGTTGAGCTCCTACAATGAGCAGTTCTTC
TRBD1,TRBV2,TRBJ1-6,few,13,CASKDRGLSPLHF,TGTGCCAGCAAGGACAGGGGGCTTTCACCCCTCCACTTT
.,TRBV10-1,TRBJ2-1,many,14,CASSAMTENVPQFF,TGCGCCAGCAGTGCTATGACAGAAAACGTTCCCCAGTTCTTC
.,TRBV7-9,TRBJ2-2,many,14,CASSRRDPTGELFF,TGTGCCAGCAGCCGGCGGGATCCCACCGGGGAGCTGTTTTTT
TRBD2,TRBV5-4,TRBJ2-3,.,16,CASSLAGRGPTDTQYF,TGTGCCAGCAGCTTGGCGGGGAGGGGCCCTACAGATACGCAGTATTTT
TRBD2,TRBV7-3,TRBJ2-7,many,13,CASSRTSGHEQYF,TGTGCCAGCAGTCGGACTAGCGGCCACGAGCAGTACTTC
.,TRBV5-4,TRBJ1-1,few,14,CASSLRTVNTEAFF,TGTGCCAGCAGCTTAAGGACGGTAAACACTGAAGCTTTCTTT
.,TRBV7-3,TRBJ2-2,many,18,CASSFTRRNGGNTGELFF,TGTGCCAGCAGCTTCACCCGCCGTAACGGAGGAAACACCGGGGAGCTGTTTTTT
TRBD1,TRBV7-9,TRBJ1-1,many,15,CASSGMGQGNTEAFF,TGTGCCAGCAGCGGGATGGGACAGGGAAACACTGAAGCTTTCTTT
.,TRBV28,TRBJ1-2,many,13,CASSFPGSYGYTF,TGTGCCAGCAGTTTTCCGGGCTCCTATGGCTACACCTTC
.,TRBV12-3/TRBV12-4,TRBJ1-6,.,15,CASSLGSPLNSPLHF,TGTGCCAGCAGTTTAGGATCCCCCCTGAATTCACCCCTCCACTTT
TRBD2,TRBV12-3/TRBV12-4,TRBJ2-1,few,15,CASSRETSGRSEQFF,TGTGCCAGCAGTCGAGAGACTAGCGGGAGGTCTGAGCAGTTCTTC
.,TRBV7-9,TRBJ2-1,.,16,CASSLMWQADYNEQFF,TGTGCCAGCAGCTTAATGTGGCAGGCGGATTACAATGAGCAGTTCTTC
.,TRBV7-9,TRBJ2-7,few,15,CASSHSNPSSYEQYF,TGTGCCAGCAGCCACTCAAATCCGAGCTCCTACGAGCAGTACTTC
.,TRBV25-1,TRBJ1-2,.,14,CASSLFGGASGYTF,TGTGCCAGCAGTCTATTTGGGGGGGCGAGTGGCTACACCTTC
TRBD1,TRBV12-3/TRBV12-4,TRBJ1-1,many,14,CASSSTGGSTEAFF,TGTGCCAGCAGCTCTACAGGGGGCTCTACTGAAGCTTTCTTT
.,TRBV2,TRBJ2-1,few,13,CASIEQRRNEQFF,TGTGCCAGCATAGAACAGAGACGCAATGAGCAGTTCTTC
TRBD2,TRBV20-1,TRBJ2-1,many,15,CSALKGTSSYNEQFF,TGCAGTGCGCTAAAGGGGACTAGCTCCTACAATGAGCAGTTCTTC
.,TRBV5-1,TRBJ2-6,many,18,CASSITTDGASGANVLTF,TGCGCCAGCAGCATAACCACCGACGGAGCCTCTGGGGCCAACGTCCTGACTTTC
.,TRBV5-4,TRBJ2-1,many,15,CASSLEAKGVNEQFF,TGTGCCAGCAGCTTGGAGGCCAAAGGGGTCAATGAGCAGTTCTTC
.,TRBV29-1,TRBJ2-7,.,13,CSVVQQSSYEQYF,TGCAGCGTTGTTCAACAGAGTTCCTACGAGCAGTACTTC
TRBD1,TRBV25-1,TRBJ2-2,few,15,CASKRTGAGAGELFF,TGTGCCAGCAAGCGTACAGGGGCGGGTGCCGGGGAGCTGTTTTTT
.,TRBV5-5,TRBJ2-1,.,14,CASSLALASDEQFF,TGTGCCAGCAGCTTGGCGTTAGCGTCGGATGAGCAGTTCTTC
.,TRBV18,TRBJ1-1,.,14,CASSPILGNTEAFF,TGTGCCAGCTCACCGATTTTGGGGAACACTGAAGCTTTCTTT
TRBD1,TRBV13,TRBJ2-7,few,13,CASSLRQGYEQYF,TGTGCCAGCAGCCTAAGACAGGGCTACGAGCAGTACTTC
.,TRBV6-2/TRBV6-3,TRBJ2-6,many,15,CASSYGTPGANVLTF,TGTGCCAGCAGTTACGGGACACCCGGGGCCAACGTCCTGACTTTC
.,TRBV12-3/TRBV12-4,TRBJ2-3,few,15,CASSRDLGSTDTQYF,TGTGCCAGCAGCCGGGATCTGGGGTCAACAGATACGCAGTATTTT
.,TRBV11-2,TRBJ2-3,few,15,CASSPRDFHTDTQYF,TGTGCCAGCAGCCCGCGGGATTTTCACACAGATACGCAGTATTTT
.,TRBV10-1,TRBJ1-5,.,13,CASSQRGDQPQHF,TGCGCCAGCAGCCAAAGAGGGGATCAGCCCCAGCATTTT
.,TRBV12-3/TRBV12-4,TRBJ1-5,few,11,CASSLNQPQHF,TGTGCCAGCAGCCTAAATCAGCCCCAGCATTTT
TRBD2,TRBV20-1,TRBJ2-5,many,15,CSARDGGTITETQYF,TGCAGTGCTAGAGACGGGGGGACGATTACGGAGACCCAGTACTTC
.,TRBV19,TRBJ1-2,few,13,CASSNSIREGYTF,TGTGCCAGTAGTAACTCAATCAGGGAAGGCTACACCTTC
TRBD2,TRBV10-2,TRBJ2-1,few,14,CASSEAGVYNEQFF,TGCGCCAGCAGTGAGGCGGGGGTCTACAATGAGCAGTTCTTC
TRBD2,TRBV28,TRBJ2-2,many,15,CASSLGGSRTGELFF,TGTGCCAGCAGTTTGGGCGGGAGCAGGACCGGGGAGCTGTTTTTT
TRBD1,TRBV6-1,TRBJ2-7,few,14,CASSAGTDFYEQYF,TGTGCCAGCAGTGCCGGGACAGACTTCTACGAGCAGTACTTC
.,TRBV7-9,TRBJ1-1,few,13,CASSLEQGTEAFF,TGTGCCAGCAGCTTAGAGCAGGGGACTGAAGCTTTCTTT
.,TRBV20-1,TRBJ1-5,few,15,CSARDLAGNNQPQHF,TGCAGTGCTAGAGATCTCGCAGGGAACAATCAGCCCCAGCATTTT
.,TRBV12-3/TRBV12-4,TRBJ2-7,.,16,CASSLRRGRGTYEQYF,TGTGCCAGCAGTCTTCGTCGGGGCAGGGGAACCTACGAGCAGTACTTC
.,TRBV20-1,TRBJ1-6,few,16,CSARDAGATQNSPLHF,TGCAGTGCTAGAGATGCGGGGGCCACGCAGAATTCACCCCTCCACTTT
.,TRBV7-9,TRBJ1-6,many,13,CASSSERDSPLHF,TGTGCCAGCAGCTCAGAAAGGGATTCACCCCTCCACTTT
.,TRBV19,TRBJ2-1,few,16,CASSNALAVSYNEQFF,TGTGCCAGTAGTAATGCCCTGGCGGTCTCCTACAATGAGCAGTTCTTC
.,TRBV10-2,TRBJ1-5,many,14,CASSELYSNQPQHF,TGCGCCAGCAGTGAACTCTATAGCAATCAGCCCCAGCATTTT
TRBD2,TRBV10-3,TRBJ2-7,few,15,CAIRPTSGSGDEQYF,TGTGCCATCAGACCTACTAGCGGGAGCGGCGACGAGCAGTACTTC
TRBD2,TRBV11-2,TRBJ2-1,.,14,CASHAGTSLSEQFF,TGTGCCTCCCACGCCGGGACTAGTCTTTCAGAGCAGTTCTTC